The T cell receptor beta chain described here comes from a study of early T cells in non-severe SARS-CoV-2 infection. As for the study in general: With bulk RNA from unsorted whole blood as input, sequencing yielded unpaired chains. Study results and caveats: Clonotype matching in VDJdb favored anti-spike CD8 responses and did not capture private and CD4 specificities.

A remark on this clonotype: Its antigen is currently unknown.

Each single cDNA molecule received a unique molecular identifier. TCRdb passed the 5' RACE reads through MiXCR, listing each CDR3 protein once. Here the sample spans over 50,000 distinct CDR3 sequences, 10% to 15% being singletons. This TCR was recovered from an adult who was a healthcare worker with PCR-confirmed SARS-CoV-2 infection or an uninfected control (not recorded which). The sample consisted of whole blood.

The CDR3, as DNA: TGTGCCAGCAGCCCCCCCCCCGCGAACACTGAAGCTTTCTTT. Protein: CASSPPPANTEAFF. This chain uses TRBV7-2 with TRBJ1-1, with D hard to call. The CDR3 runs 14 residues. Germline loops: CDR1 SGHTA, CDR2 FQGNSA. Trimming cost V 5 bases and J 1 base, with 11 bases left between them.